The T cell receptor (beta chain) described here comes from a study of cytomegalovirus exposure and HLA in healthy donors. With 60 Vbeta and 13 Jbeta primers, the PCR was carried out. Libraries were prepared by immunoSEQ multiplex PCR; TCRdb keeps only in-frame clonotypes and omits some of them. The sample has about 160,000 clones; around 76% are singletons. Concerning this clone itself: The junction does not match germline at one end; this may be a read error.

CDR3 length equals 15 residues. Germline V gene lookup returns CDR1 MNHNS and CDR2 SASEGT. Sequenced input: PBMCs. The chain joins TRBV6-1 to TRBJ2-7; 7 nucleotides align to TRBD1. This clonotype was obtained from a girl aged 5-17 years in good health and CMV-seropositive. As DNA, the CDR3 is TGTGCCAGCAGCGAAGGTGGGACAGAACCCTACGAGCAGTACTTC. The encoded protein is CASSEGGTEPYEQYF.